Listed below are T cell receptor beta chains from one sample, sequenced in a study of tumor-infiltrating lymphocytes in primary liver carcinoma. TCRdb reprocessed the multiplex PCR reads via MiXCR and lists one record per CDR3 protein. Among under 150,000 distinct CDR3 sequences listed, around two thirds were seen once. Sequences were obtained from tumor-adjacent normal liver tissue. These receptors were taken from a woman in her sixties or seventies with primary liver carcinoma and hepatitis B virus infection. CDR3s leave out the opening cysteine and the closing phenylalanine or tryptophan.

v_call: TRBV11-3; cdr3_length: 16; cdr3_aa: ASCLGRGGRAAYNEQF
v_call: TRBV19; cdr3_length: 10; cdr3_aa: ASSYLDCEAF
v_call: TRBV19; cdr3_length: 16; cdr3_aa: ASSILIPGGRTDSPLH
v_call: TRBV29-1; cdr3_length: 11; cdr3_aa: SVASTGLHEQY
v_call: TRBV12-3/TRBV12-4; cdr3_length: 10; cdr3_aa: ASGLGMTEAF
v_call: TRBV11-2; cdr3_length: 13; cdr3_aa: ASILDPTGVIEQF
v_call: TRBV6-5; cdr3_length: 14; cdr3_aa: ASSYSVGTGANEQY
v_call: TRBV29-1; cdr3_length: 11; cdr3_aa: CVHEVIPYEQY
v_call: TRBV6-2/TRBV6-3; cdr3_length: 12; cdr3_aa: ASSSGGQPTKYT
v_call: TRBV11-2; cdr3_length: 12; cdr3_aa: AGSPDSRYSEQF
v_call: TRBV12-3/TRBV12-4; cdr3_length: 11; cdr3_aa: ANSLTGPYEQY
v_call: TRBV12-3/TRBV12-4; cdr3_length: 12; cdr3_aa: VSKPSGFRTEAF
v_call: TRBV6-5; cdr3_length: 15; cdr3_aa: ASRSTPGRDTKETQY
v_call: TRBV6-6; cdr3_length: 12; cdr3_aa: ASSTRDSGNIIY
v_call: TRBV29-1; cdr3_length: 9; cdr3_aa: SVETFNEQF
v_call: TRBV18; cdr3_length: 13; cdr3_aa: ASSPPPGPNSPLH
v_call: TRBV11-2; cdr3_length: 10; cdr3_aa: ASSPPGDEEF
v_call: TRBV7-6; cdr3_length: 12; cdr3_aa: ASISPGGADTQY
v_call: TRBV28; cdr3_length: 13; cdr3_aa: ASSHPSGNTGELF
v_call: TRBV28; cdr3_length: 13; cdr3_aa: ASSSQRSGFSPLH
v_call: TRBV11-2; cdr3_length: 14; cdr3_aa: ASSLGIGGITFGYT
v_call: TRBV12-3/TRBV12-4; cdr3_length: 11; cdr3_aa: ASTEIAGHGQF
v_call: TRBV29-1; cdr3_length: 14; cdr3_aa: SGDRELKGGYNEQF
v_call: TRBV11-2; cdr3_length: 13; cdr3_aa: ASSHPDRGGDEQF
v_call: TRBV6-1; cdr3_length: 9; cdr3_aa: ASSDYHAMS
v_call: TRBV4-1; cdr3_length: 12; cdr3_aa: ASSRQSMNTEAF
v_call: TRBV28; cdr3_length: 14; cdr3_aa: ASSPTGISGKGEQF
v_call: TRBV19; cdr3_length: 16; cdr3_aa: ASSIRQTSGRRGGELF
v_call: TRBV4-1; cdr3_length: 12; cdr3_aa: ASNQIWDSYVQY
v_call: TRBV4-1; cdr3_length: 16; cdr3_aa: VRSQAARGPVGEREQY
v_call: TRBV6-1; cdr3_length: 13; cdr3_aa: ASSILGEGPYEQY
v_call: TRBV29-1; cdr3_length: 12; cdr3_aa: SMVTSMNTGELL
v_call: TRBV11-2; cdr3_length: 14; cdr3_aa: ASSLDLTGGGDEQF
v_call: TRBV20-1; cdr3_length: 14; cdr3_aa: SVRDRGLDPTYEQY
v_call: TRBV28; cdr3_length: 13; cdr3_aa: ASSGSDGGNYGYT